This T cell receptor (beta chain) came from a study of blood T cell repertoires in COVID-19. About the research overall: Sample material is recorded as cDNA or gDNA derived from T cells, B-cell-depleted T cells, or PBMCs.

Original processing notes: Counts of nucleated cells, estimated from reference gene primer amplification, were obtained. This table comes from immunoSEQ multiplex PCR, and its TCRdb copy is limited to in-frame clones, with some not included. Clone size and the V and J calls come from that table; the DNA yielded D and trimming. The sample has roughly 240,000 clones, 85% seen once. Enrolled during active infection, Seattle patients were then followed longitudinally. There are 14 residues in the CDR3. The ends were cut back, 4 bases at V and 1 base at J, with 10 bases in the middle. The germline V gene has CDR1 KGHDR and CDR2 SFDVKD.

The V call is TRBV24-1, the J call TRBJ2-7, with a tentative D call TRBD2 (5 bases). Sequencing used peripheral blood. The clonotype comes from a man aged 50 or older with COVID-19, enrolled during active disease. CDR3 loop: CATSEGRTSYEQYF. The DNA for the CDR3 is TGTGCCACCAGTGAAGGACGGACTTCCTACGAGCAGTACTTC.